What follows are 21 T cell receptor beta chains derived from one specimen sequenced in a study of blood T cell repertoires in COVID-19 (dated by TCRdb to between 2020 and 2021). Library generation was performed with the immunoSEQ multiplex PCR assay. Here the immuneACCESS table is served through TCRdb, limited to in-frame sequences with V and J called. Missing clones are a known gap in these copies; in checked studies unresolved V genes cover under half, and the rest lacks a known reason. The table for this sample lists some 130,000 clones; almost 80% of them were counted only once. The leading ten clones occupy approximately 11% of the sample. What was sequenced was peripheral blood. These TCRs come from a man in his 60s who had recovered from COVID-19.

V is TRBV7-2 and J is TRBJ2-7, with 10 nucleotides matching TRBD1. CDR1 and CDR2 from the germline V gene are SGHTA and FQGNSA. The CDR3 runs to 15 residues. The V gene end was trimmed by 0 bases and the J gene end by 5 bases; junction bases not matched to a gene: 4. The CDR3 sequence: CASSLAGQGIDEQYF. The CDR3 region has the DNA TGTGCCAGCAGCTTAGCGGGACAGGGGATCGACGAGCAGTACTTC.

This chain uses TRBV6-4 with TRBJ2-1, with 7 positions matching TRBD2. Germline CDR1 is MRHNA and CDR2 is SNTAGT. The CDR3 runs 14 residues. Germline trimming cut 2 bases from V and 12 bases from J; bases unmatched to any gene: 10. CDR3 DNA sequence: TGTGCCAGCAGTGACCAGAGCGGGGTCCCCCTGCAGTTCTTC. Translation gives CASSDQSGVPLQFF.

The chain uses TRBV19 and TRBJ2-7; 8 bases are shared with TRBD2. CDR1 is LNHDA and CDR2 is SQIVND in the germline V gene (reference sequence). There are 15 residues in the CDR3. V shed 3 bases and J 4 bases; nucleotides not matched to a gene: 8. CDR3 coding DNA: TGTGCCAGTAGTATTGGCGGTAGCGGGATTTACGAGCAGTACTTC. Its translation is CASSIGGSGIYEQYF.

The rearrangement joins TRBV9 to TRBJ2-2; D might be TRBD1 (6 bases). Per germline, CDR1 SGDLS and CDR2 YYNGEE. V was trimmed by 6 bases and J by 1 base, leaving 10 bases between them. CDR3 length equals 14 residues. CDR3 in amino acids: CASTGQQNTGELFF. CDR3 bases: TGTGCCAGCACAGGACAGCAGAACACCGGGGAGCTGTTTTTT.

The CDR3 nucleotides are TGTGCCAGCAGACCTCAAGAGATCTACGAGCAGTACTTC. Its protein is CASRPQEIYEQYF. This chain connects TRBV5-4 to TRBJ2-7; D gene ambiguous. The CDR3 sequence is 13 residues long. Trimming removed 5 bases at V and 3 bases at J, with 12 bases between. Germline CDR1 is SGHNT and CDR2 is YYREEE (reference sequence).

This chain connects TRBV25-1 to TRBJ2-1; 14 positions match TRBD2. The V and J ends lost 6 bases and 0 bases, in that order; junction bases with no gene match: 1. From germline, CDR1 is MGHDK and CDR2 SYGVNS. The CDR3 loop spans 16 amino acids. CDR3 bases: TGTGCCAGCAGGGGGACTAGCGGGAGCTCCTACAATGAGCAGTTCTTC. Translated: CASRGTSGSSYNEQFF.

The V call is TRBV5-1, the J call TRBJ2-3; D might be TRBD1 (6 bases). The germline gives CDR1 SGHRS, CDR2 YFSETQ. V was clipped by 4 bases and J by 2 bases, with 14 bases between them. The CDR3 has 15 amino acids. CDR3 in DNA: TGCGCCAGCAGCCAATTACAGGGACACACAGATACGCAGTATTTT. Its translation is CASSQLQGHTDTQYF.

The CDR3 nucleotides read TGTGCCAGCAGCTTGTCAGGTCGAACCTACGAGCAGTACTTC. It codes for CASSLSGRTYEQYF. The rearrangement joins TRBV5-6 to TRBJ2-7; D is unresolved. With 1 base removed from V and 2 bases from J, the gap between germline ends came to 10 bases. Germline values: CDR1 SGHDT, CDR2 YYEEEE. The CDR3 length is 14 residues.

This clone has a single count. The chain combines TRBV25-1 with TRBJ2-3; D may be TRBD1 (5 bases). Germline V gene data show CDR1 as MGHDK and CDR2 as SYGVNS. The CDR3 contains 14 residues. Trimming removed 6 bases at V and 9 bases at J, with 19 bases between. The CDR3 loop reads CASRREDGAGTQYF. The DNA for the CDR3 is TGTGCCAGCAGGAGAGAGGACGGCGCAGGGACGCAGTATTTT.

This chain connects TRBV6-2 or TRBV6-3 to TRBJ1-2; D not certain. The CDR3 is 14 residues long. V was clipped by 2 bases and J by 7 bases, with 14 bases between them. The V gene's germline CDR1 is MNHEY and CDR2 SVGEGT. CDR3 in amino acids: CASSYDGYTSGYTF. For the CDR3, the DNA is TGTGCCAGCAGTTACGACGGGTATACCTCTGGCTACACCTTC.

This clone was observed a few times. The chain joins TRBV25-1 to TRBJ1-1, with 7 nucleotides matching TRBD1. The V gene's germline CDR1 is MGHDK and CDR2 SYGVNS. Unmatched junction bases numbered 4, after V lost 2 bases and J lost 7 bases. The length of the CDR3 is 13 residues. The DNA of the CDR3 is TGTGCCAGCAGTGAACGACAGGGCCTTGAAGCTTTCTTT. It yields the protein CASSERQGLEAFF.

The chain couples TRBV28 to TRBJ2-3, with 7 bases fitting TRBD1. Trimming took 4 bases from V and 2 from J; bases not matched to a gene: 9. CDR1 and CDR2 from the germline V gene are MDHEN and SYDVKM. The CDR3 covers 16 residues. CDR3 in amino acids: CASSSDRVPHTDTQYF. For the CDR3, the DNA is TGTGCCAGCAGTTCCGACAGGGTCCCTCACACAGATACGCAGTATTTT.

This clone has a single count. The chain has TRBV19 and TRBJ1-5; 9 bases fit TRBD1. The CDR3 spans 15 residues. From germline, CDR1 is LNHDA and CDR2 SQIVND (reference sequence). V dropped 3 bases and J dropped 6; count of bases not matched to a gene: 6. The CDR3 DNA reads TGTGCCAGTAGTATCCAGACAGGGGGGGTTCAGCCCCAGCATTTT. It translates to CASSIQTGGVQPQHF.

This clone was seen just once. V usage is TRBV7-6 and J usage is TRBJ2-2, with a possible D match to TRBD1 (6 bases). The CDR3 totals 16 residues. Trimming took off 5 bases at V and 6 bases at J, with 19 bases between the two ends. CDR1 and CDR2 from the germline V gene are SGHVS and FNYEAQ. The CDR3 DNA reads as TGTGCCAGCAGCCGAACACACACAGGGTCCCCCGGGGAGCTGTTTTTT. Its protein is CASSRTHTGSPGELFF.

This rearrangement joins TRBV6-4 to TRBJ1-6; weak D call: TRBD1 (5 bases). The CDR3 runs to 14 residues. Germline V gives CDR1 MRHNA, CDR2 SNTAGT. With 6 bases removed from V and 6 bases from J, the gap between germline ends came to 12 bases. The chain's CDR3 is CASREMQGNSPLHF. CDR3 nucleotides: TGTGCCAGCAGAGAAATGCAGGGTAATTCACCCCTCCACTTT.

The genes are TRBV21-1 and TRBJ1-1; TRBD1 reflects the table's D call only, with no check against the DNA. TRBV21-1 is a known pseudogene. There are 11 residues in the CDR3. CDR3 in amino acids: CARGRYTEAFF. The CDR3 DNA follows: TGTGCCAGGGGCCGGTACACTGAAGCTTTCTTT.

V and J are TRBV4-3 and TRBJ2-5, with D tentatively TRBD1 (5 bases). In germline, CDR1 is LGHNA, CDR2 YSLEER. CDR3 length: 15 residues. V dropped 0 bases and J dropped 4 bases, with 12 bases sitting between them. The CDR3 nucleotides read TGCGCCAGCAGCCAAGAGCCAAGGGGTCGAGAGACCCAGTACTTC. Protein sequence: CASSQEPRGRETQYF.

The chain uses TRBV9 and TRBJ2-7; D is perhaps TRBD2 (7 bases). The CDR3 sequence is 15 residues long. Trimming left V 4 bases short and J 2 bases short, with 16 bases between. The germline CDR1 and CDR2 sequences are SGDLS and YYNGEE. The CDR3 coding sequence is TGTGCCAGCAGCCCCGGGGGGCCTTTGGCCTACGAGCAGTACTTC. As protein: CASSPGGPLAYEQYF.

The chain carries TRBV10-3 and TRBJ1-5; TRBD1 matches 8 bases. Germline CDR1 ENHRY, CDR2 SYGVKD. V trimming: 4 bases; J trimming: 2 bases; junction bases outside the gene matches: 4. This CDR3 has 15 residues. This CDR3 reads CAISVEGQGNQPQHF. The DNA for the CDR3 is TGTGCCATCAGTGTCGAGGGACAGGGCAATCAGCCCCAGCATTTT.

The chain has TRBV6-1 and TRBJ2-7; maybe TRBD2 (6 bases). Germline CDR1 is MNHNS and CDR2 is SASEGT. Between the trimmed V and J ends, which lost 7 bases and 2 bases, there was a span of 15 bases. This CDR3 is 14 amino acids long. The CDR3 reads CASTMGSGPYEQYF. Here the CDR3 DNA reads TGTGCCAGCACCATGGGTAGCGGCCCCTACGAGCAGTACTTC.

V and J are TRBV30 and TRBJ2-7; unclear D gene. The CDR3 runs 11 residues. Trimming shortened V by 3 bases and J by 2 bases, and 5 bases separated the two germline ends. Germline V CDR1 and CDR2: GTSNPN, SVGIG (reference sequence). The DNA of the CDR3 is TGTGCCTGGAGCCGTACCTACGAGCAGTACTTC. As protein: CAWSRTYEQYF.